The 6 T cell receptor beta chains in this list originate from one sample, sequenced in a study of OX40 agonist ivuxolimab in advanced cancers. The method was the immunoSEQ multiplex PCR assay. What TCRdb holds here is the immuneACCESS table cut down to in-frame rearrangements. Part of the clones is not present; checked against another copy, under half of the missing clones reflect an unresolved V gene, and the others are unexplained. The sample table records roughly 89,000 clones; approximately 90% of these occur just once. Over 7% of the sample is held by the ten biggest clonotypes. The sample consisted of CD4+ or CD8+ T cells sorted from blood, taken in a trial of the OX40 agonist ivuxolimab. The receptor set was obtained from an adult with an advanced solid tumor such as melanoma, head and neck, liver or kidney cancer.

The rearrangement links TRBV5-6 to TRBJ2-2; D is unclear. This CDR3 is built from 16 residues. V was shortened by 2 bases and J by 6 bases, with 17 bases between the two germline ends. In germline, CDR1 is SGHDT, CDR2 YYEEEE. CDR3 amino acids: CASSFRVGWEAGELFF. As DNA, the CDR3 is TGTGCCAGCAGCTTTAGAGTAGGTTGGGAAGCCGGGGAGCTGTTTTTT.

V and J are TRBV2 and TRBJ2-5, with TRBD1 identical over 7 bases. The V and J ends lost 6 bases and 5 bases, in that order; junction bases with no gene match: 6. The CDR3 spans 13 residues. Germline V gene lookup returns CDR1 SNHLY and CDR2 FYNNEI. The CDR3 loop reads CASRSGGWETQYF. The CDR3 bases are TGTGCCAGCAGGTCAGGGGGTTGGGAGACCCAGTACTTC.

V and J are TRBV30 and TRBJ1-2; possible D gene TRBD1, 5 bases. The CDR3 length is 16 residues. Germline CDR1 is GTSNPN and CDR2 is SVGIG (reference sequence). Trimming shortened V by 0 bases and J by 6 bases, and 20 bases separated the two germline ends. DNA of the CDR3: TGTGCCTGGAGTGTAGCCCCACAGGTCCCCCTTCATGGCTACACCTTC. As protein: CAWSVAPQVPLHGYTF. The entire variable domain, with the rest obtained from reference TRBV30 and TRBJ1-2, is as follows: SQTIHQWPATLVQPVGSPLSLECTVEGTSNPNLYWYRQAAGRGLQLLFYSVGIGQISSEVPQNLSASRPQDRQFILSSKKLLLSDSGFYLCAWSVAPQVPLHGYTFGSGTRLTVV.

The J gene is TRBJ2-7, the V gene TRBV27, with D unclear. The V gene's germline CDR1 is MNHEY and CDR2 SMNVEV (reference sequence). V lost 6 bases and J lost 2, with 11 bases in between. The CDR3 runs to 13 residues. The CDR3 bases are TGTGCCAGCAGGGGCTCTATAACCTACGAGCAGTACTTC. It codes for CASRGSITYEQYF.

V and J are TRBV20-1 and TRBJ1-2; D might be TRBD1 (5 bases). This CDR3 contains 11 residues. V was shortened by 6 bases and J by 8 bases, with 13 bases between the two germline ends. CDR1 is DFQATT and CDR2 is SNEGSKA in the germline V gene (reference sequence). The CDR3 DNA reads as TGCAGTGCAAGGGACTTTTTCGGCTACACCTTC. It codes for CSARDFFGYTF.

This rearrangement joins TRBV5-5 to TRBJ2-2, with D hard to call. Germline CDR1 reads SGHKS; CDR2 reads YYEKEE (reference sequence). V was clipped by 1 base and J by 3 bases, with 7 bases between them. This CDR3 is built from 14 residues. DNA for the CDR3: TGTGCCAGCAGCTTGTACTATCACACCGGGGAGCTGTTTTTT. It specifies CASSLYYHTGELFF. Full variable domain (remainder filled in from reference TRBV5-5 and TRBJ2-2): DAGVTQSPTHLIKTRGQQVTLRCSPISGHKSVSWYQQVLGQGPQFIFQYYEKEERGRGNFPDRFSARQFPNYSSELNVNALLLGDSALYLCASSLYYHTGELFFGEGSRLTVL.